Following are 30 T cell receptor beta chains from one sample sequenced in a study of blood T cell repertoires in COVID-19. Sequencing was performed with immunoSEQ multiplex PCR; in TCRdb, only in-frame clones are kept and a portion is missing. The sample carries approximately 110,000 clones, around 89% recorded once. The sequenced sample was peripheral blood. The source of these receptors is a woman aged 50 to 60 with acute or convalescent COVID-19.

The chain uses TRBV19 and TRBJ2-1, with 8 bases that match TRBD1. The germline V gene encodes CDR1 LNHDA and CDR2 SQIVND (reference sequence). Trimming took 2 bases from V and 2 from J; bases not matched to a gene: 2. The CDR3 loop spans 15 amino acids. CDR3 amino acids: CASSIPGQAYNEQFF. The CDR3, as DNA: TGTGCCAGTAGTATACCGGGACAGGCCTACAATGAGCAGTTCTTC.

The chain carries TRBV15 and TRBJ2-5; D is undetermined. Germline V gene lookup returns CDR1 LNHNV and CDR2 YYDKDF (reference sequence). CDR3 length: 14 residues. The ends were cut back, 3 bases at V and 2 bases at J, with 10 bases in the middle. The CDR3 is CATSRGARQETQYF. CDR3 bases: TGTGCCACCAGCAGGGGCGCCCGACAAGAGACCCAGTACTTC.

The chain couples TRBV19 to TRBJ1-2, with 10 bases aligning to TRBD1. Germline assignment: CDR1 LNHDA and CDR2 SQIVND (reference sequence). The CDR3 runs to 13 residues. Trimming at V came to 4 bases and at J to 8 bases, leaving 4 bases not matched to a gene. The CDR3 region is CASSSDRGRGYTF. In nucleotides, the CDR3 is TGTGCCAGTAGTAGCGACAGGGGGCGAGGCTACACCTTC.

The rearrangement links TRBV18 to TRBJ1-5; D may be TRBD1 (6 bases). Germline loops: CDR1 KGHSH, CDR2 LQKENI. The CDR3 totals 15 residues. Trimming shortened V by 4 bases and J by 1 base, and 11 bases separated the two germline ends. The CDR3 DNA follows: TGTGCCAGCTCACTTAATCAGGGGAGCAATCAGCCCCAGCATTTT. Residues: CASSLNQGSNQPQHF.

J is TRBJ2-3 and V is TRBV19, with D tentatively TRBD2 (5 bases). Germline loops: CDR1 LNHDA, CDR2 SQIVND (reference sequence). There are 14 residues in the CDR3. The germline V and J ends were trimmed by 3 bases and 2 bases, with 9 bases remaining between them. CDR3 sequence reads: CASSIGLNTDTQYF. The CDR3 nucleotides read TGTGCCAGTAGTATCGGACTGAACACAGATACGCAGTATTTT.

The V gene is TRBV9, the J gene TRBJ2-2; TRBD2 agrees at 10 bases. The junction had 9 bases not matched to a gene; V was cut back by 5 bases and J by 5 bases. Germline assignment: CDR1 SGDLS and CDR2 YYNGEE. CDR3 length: 16 amino acids. For the CDR3, the DNA is TGTGCCAGCAGAATCCTAGCGGGAGCTGATACCGGGGAGCTGTTTTTT. Encoded protein: CASRILAGADTGELFF.

This clone was seen once. This chain links TRBV18 with TRBJ1-1; possibly TRBD1 for D (6 bases). Per germline, CDR1 KGHSH and CDR2 LQKENI. This CDR3 has 15 amino acids. V lost 3 bases, J lost 5 bases, and 16 bases lay in between. The CDR3, as DNA: TGTGCCAGCTCACCTATTGGGGGCAGGGATACTGAAGCTTTCTTT. It is translated as CASSPIGGRDTEAFF.

V usage is TRBV12-3 or TRBV12-4 and J usage is TRBJ2-7; no clear D. The length of the CDR3 is 12 residues. Trimming pared 5 bases from V and 1 base from J, leaving 6 bases between. CDR3 sequence: CASSPQSYEQYF. CDR3 sequence (DNA): TGTGCCAGCAGTCCCCAATCCTACGAGCAGTACTTC.

Note on this clone: Other DNA sequences in this specimen translate into the identical CDR3. The V and J genes are TRBV9 and TRBJ2-7, with D perhaps matching TRBD2 (5 bases). The germline V gene has CDR1 SGDLS and CDR2 YYNGEE. CDR3 size: 14 residues. V gave up 0 bases and J gave up 2 bases, with 9 bases separating them. In DNA, the CDR3 is TGTGCCAGCAGCGTAGGGACTGGGACCTACGAGCAGTACTTC. This codes for CASSVGTGTYEQYF.

This clone was picked up one time. The chain links TRBV24-1 to TRBJ1-1; D call uncertain. The germline V gene encodes CDR1 KGHDR and CDR2 SFDVKD. The CDR3 runs to 12 residues. Trimming cost V 5 bases and J 7 bases, with 10 bases left between them. CDR3 DNA: TGTGCCACCAGTGGAGTTTACGGTGAAGCTTTCTTT. Protein: CATSGVYGEAFF.

The chain uses TRBV3-1 (or the pseudogene TRBV3-2) and TRBJ2-1; 8 positions match TRBD2. The CDR3 has 17 amino acids. Germline CDR1 reads LGHDT; CDR2 reads YNNKEL (reference sequence). Trimming took 3 bases from V and 2 from J; bases not matched to a gene: 9. CDR3: CASSHPSGTRTYNEQFF. Written as DNA, the CDR3 is TGTGCCAGCAGCCACCCCTCCGGGACTAGAACCTACAATGAGCAGTTCTTC.

The chain is built from TRBV9 and TRBJ2-7, with TRBD1 as a possible D gene (6 bases). The V gene lost 0 bases and the J gene lost 2 bases, with 9 bases spanning the gap. Looked up from germline, CDR1 is SGDLS and CDR2 is YYNGEE. The CDR3 is 14 residues long. The CDR3 DNA reads TGTGCCAGCAGCGTAGGCAGGGGAACCTACGAGCAGTACTTC. It yields the protein CASSVGRGTYEQYF.

V and J are TRBV18 and TRBJ2-5; TRBD1 might be the D (5 bases). Germline V lookup: CDR1 KGHSH, CDR2 LQKENI. The CDR3 has 14 amino acids. The V and J ends lost 5 bases and 4 bases respectively, with 14 bases between them. The DNA of the CDR3 is TGTGCCAGCTCAACCAGACAGACGGGAGAGACCCAGTACTTC. This gives the protein CASSTRQTGETQYF.

The chain is built from TRBV7-6 and TRBJ1-2, with TRBD1 matching 9 bases. Trimming removed 2 bases from V and 7 bases from J; junction bases left unmatched: 14. Germline assignment: CDR1 SGHVS and CDR2 FNYEAQ. The CDR3 totals 17 residues. CDR3 loop: CASSLLGTGFRDGGYTF. CDR3 bases: TGTGCCAGCAGCTTACTCGGGACAGGGTTCCGTGATGGTGGCTACACCTTC. Full variable domain (outside the CDR3, taken from reference TRBV7-6 and TRBJ1-2): GAGVSQSPRYKVTKRGQDVALRCDPISGHVSLYWYRQALGQGPEFLTYFNYEAQQDKSGLPNDRFSAERPEGSISTLTIQRTEQRDSAMYRCASSLLGTGFRDGGYTFGSGTRLTVV.

This chain's CDR3 is CASSDPGQGHGYTF. The CDR3 region has the DNA TGTGCCAGCAGCGATCCGGGACAGGGACATGGCTACACCTTC. The chain recombines TRBV7-9 with TRBJ1-2; 9 bases map to TRBD1. Germline V gene lookup returns CDR1 SEHNR and CDR2 FQNEAQ (reference sequence). V was clipped by 5 bases and J by 6 bases; unmatched bases: 7. This CDR3 is 14 amino acids long.

The V gene is TRBV7-6, the J gene TRBJ2-3, with 8 bases lining up with TRBD2. Germline assignment: CDR1 SGHVS and CDR2 FNYEAQ. The J segment lost 1 base and the V segment lost 1 base, leaving 1 base of the junction unmatched. The CDR3 is 15 residues long. CDR3 protein: CASSLEAGGTDTQYF. The CDR3 nucleotides are TGTGCCAGCAGCTTAGAAGCGGGGGGCACAGATACGCAGTATTTT.

The rearrangement links TRBV6-6 to TRBJ1-1; D call uncertain. This CDR3 contains 14 residues. With 2 bases removed from V and 2 bases from J, the gap between germline ends came to 9 bases. CDR1 and CDR2 (germline): MNHNY, SVGAGI (reference sequence). CDR3 protein: CASSYMELNTEAFF. In DNA form, the CDR3 reads TGTGCCAGCAGTTACATGGAGCTTAACACTGAAGCTTTCTTT.

The chain carries TRBV7-2 and TRBJ1-2; 7 bases match TRBD1. V dropped 5 bases and J dropped 3; count of bases not matched to a gene: 3. The CDR3 loop spans 13 amino acids. CDR1 SGHTA and CDR2 FQGNSA come from the germline V gene. CDR3 protein: CASSPDRDYGYTF. The DNA for the CDR3 is TGTGCCAGCAGCCCAGACAGGGACTATGGCTACACCTTC.

This clone was counted a few times. J is TRBJ1-2 and V is TRBV30; 7 bases are a match to TRBD1. V lost 7 bases to trimming and J lost 6 bases; unmatched junction nucleotides: 20. The CDR3 is 16 residues long. Germline CDR1 and CDR2: GTSNPN and SVGIG (reference sequence). The CDR3 loop is CASPSFRQGGLDGYTF. CDR3 sequence (DNA): TGTGCCTCGCCCTCATTTCGGCAGGGGGGACTCGATGGCTACACCTTC.

This clone appeared once. The chain joins TRBV6-5 to TRBJ1-1, with D hard to call. Per the germline V gene, CDR1 is MNHEY and CDR2 is SVGAGI. The CDR3 has 15 residues. Trimming removed 2 bases at V and 1 base at J, with 11 bases between. CDR3 loop: CASSYERRPNTEAFF. The CDR3 nucleotides are TGTGCCAGCAGTTACGAGAGGAGACCGAACACTGAAGCTTTCTTT.

The chain employs TRBV24-1 and TRBJ1-6; 7 bases are shared with TRBD1. Losses at the gene ends were 12 bases for V and 8 bases for J; bases not matched to a gene: 9. The germline gives CDR1 KGHDR, CDR2 SFDVKD. There are 13 residues in the CDR3. This chain's CDR3 is CAVNRDSHSPLHF. The CDR3 DNA reads TGTGCCGTAAACCGGGACAGCCATTCACCCCTCCACTTT.

Concerning this clone itself: This CDR3 is also generated by other DNA sequences in the sample. The chain recombines TRBV12-3 or TRBV12-4 with TRBJ1-2, with 7 bases fitting TRBD1. The CDR3 is 13 residues long. Trimming took 1 base from V and 6 from J; bases not matched to a gene: 2. The CDR3 reads CASSLGTGDGYTF. Here the CDR3 DNA reads TGTGCCAGCAGTTTAGGGACAGGAGATGGCTACACCTTC.

The rearrangement uses TRBV28 and TRBJ2-7; maybe TRBD1 (6 bases). V lost 2 bases and J 1 base, leaving 12 bases between the germline ends. In germline, CDR1 is MDHEN, CDR2 SYDVKM. The CDR3 covers 15 residues. DNA of the CDR3: TGTGCCAGCAGTTTACTGACCGGGACATCCTACGAGCAGTACTTC. Its translation: CASSLLTGTSYEQYF.

The J gene is TRBJ1-6, the V gene TRBV6-5; the match to TRBD1 covers 7 bases. V shed 6 bases and J 9 bases; nucleotides not matched to a gene: 11. There are 15 residues in the CDR3. From germline, CDR1 is MNHEY and CDR2 SVGAGI. The CDR3 region is CASSETGPYRSPLHF. In DNA form, the CDR3 reads TGTGCCAGCAGCGAGACAGGGCCATATCGTTCACCCCTCCACTTT.

The gene calls are TRBV7-8 and TRBJ2-7; 8 positions match TRBD1. Germline V gene data show CDR1 as SGHVS and CDR2 as FQNEAQ. The length of the CDR3 is 14 residues. Trimming cost V 5 bases and J 6 bases; bases outside gene matches: 9. DNA of the CDR3: TGTGCCAGCAGCCCGGGACAGGCAGGGACCGAGCAGTACTTC. Its translation is CASSPGQAGTEQYF.

The chain employs TRBV3-1 (or the pseudogene TRBV3-2) and TRBJ2-1; 12 bases are shared with TRBD2. The junction had 14 bases not matched to a gene; V was cut back by 3 bases and J by 8 bases. The CDR3 totals 18 residues. CDR1 and CDR2 from the germline V gene are LGHDT and YNNKEL (reference sequence). The CDR3 region has the DNA TGTGCCAGCAGCCAGGGATCTAGCGGGGGGGCCGATGGCTATGAGCAGTTCTTC. This encodes CASSQGSSGGADGYEQFF.

J is TRBJ2-7 and V is TRBV27, with D unresolved. CDR1 and CDR2 from the germline V gene are MNHEY and SMNVEV (reference sequence). V was pared by 7 bases and J by 2 bases, with 12 bases between. CDR3 length: 13 amino acids. CDR3 sequence (DNA): TGTGCCAGCACCCAAACCCCGGCCTACGAGCAGTACTTC. It yields the protein CASTQTPAYEQYF.

CDR3 region: CASSLSRTGFDEQFF. The CDR3 DNA is TGTGCCAGCAGTTTATCGAGGACAGGGTTCGATGAGCAGTTCTTC. This sequence joins TRBV27 and TRBJ2-1; 8 bases line up with TRBD1. This CDR3 comprises 15 residues. Germline CDR1 MNHEY, CDR2 SMNVEV (reference sequence). Trimming took 0 bases from V and 8 from J; bases not matched to a gene: 6.

This sequence joins TRBV5-1 and TRBJ2-1; 7 bases align to TRBD1. Looked up from germline, CDR1 is SGHRS and CDR2 is YFSETQ. The V segment lost 1 base and the J segment 5 bases; nucleotides outside the gene matches: 12. The CDR3 runs to 17 residues. The CDR3 spells CASSLLYIAGQDNEQFF. In DNA, the CDR3 is TGCGCCAGCAGCTTGCTGTATATCGCAGGACAGGACAATGAGCAGTTCTTC. Variable domain in full (rest from reference TRBV5-1 and TRBJ2-1): KAGVTQTPRYLIKTRGQQVTLSCSPISGHRSVSWYQQTPGQGLQFLFEYFSETQRNKGNFPGRFSGRQFSNSRSEMNVSTLELGDSALYLCASSLLYIAGQDNEQFFGPGTRLTVL.

Comment on this clone: One end of the junction is discordant with germline, which a read error may explain. The rearrangement uses TRBV7-2 and TRBJ1-2; TRBD1 agrees at 8 bases. Germline V gene data show CDR1 as SGHTA and CDR2 as FQGNSA. CDR3 length: 12 amino acids. This CDR3 reads CASSLADRVRIF. DNA of the CDR3: TGTGCCAGCAGCTTAGCGGACAGGGTACGGATCTTC. Combining the CDR3 with reference TRBV7-2 and TRBJ1-2 gives the whole variable domain GAGVSQSPSNKVTEKGKDVELRCDPISGHTALYWYRQSLGQGLEFLIYFQGNSAPDKSGLPSDRFSAERTGGSVSTLTIQRTQQEDSAVYLCASSLADRVRIFGSGTRLTVV.